These T cell receptor beta chains were read from a single sample in a study of CD8 T cells in Susac syndrome. Using its own MiXCR run on the immunoSEQ multiplex PCR reads, TCRdb lists one record per CDR3 protein. The sample has some 18,000 distinct CDR3 sequences, about 95% seen once. The sample was CD8+ T cells from PBMCs. These receptors were collected from a human donor in good health. Both conserved end residues are part of each CDR3. Each record gives: V gene, clone size, J gene, D gene, CDR3 DNA, CDR3 protein. The D gene is left open where the match is weak. Size is stated for part of the rows, as once, few or many counts, or as a class when the clone is expanded.

v_gene: TRBV10-2; abundance: .; j_gene: TRBJ2-7; d_gene: TRBD2; CDR3nt: TGCGCCAGCGCCACGGGACTAGCGGGAGGAGGGCAGTACTTC; CDR3aa: CASATGLAGGGQYF
v_gene: TRBV6-5; abundance: .; j_gene: TRBJ1-6; d_gene: TRBD1; CDR3nt: TGTGCCAGCAGGCCAACCGGGACAGGAGAATCACCCCTCCACTTT; CDR3aa: CASRPTGTGESPLHF
v_gene: TRBV23-1; abundance: .; j_gene: TRBJ2-1; d_gene: .; CDR3nt: TGCGCCAGCAGTCCCCTAACCTACAATGAGCAGTTCTTC; CDR3aa: CASSPLTYNEQFF
v_gene: TRBV9; abundance: .; j_gene: TRBJ1-1; d_gene: .; CDR3nt: TGTGCCAGCAGCGTAGGGGGGGATACTGAAGCTTTCTTT; CDR3aa: CASSVGGDTEAFF
v_gene: TRBV6-2/TRBV6-3; abundance: .; j_gene: TRBJ2-1; d_gene: .; CDR3nt: TGTGCCAGCAGTTATTGGAAACAGGACCGCAATGAGCAGTTCTTC; CDR3aa: CASSYWKQDRNEQFF
v_gene: TRBV7-9; abundance: .; j_gene: TRBJ2-7; d_gene: .; CDR3nt: TGTGCCAGCAGCTTAACCTACGAGCAGTACTTC; CDR3aa: CASSLTYEQYF
v_gene: TRBV7-9; abundance: .; j_gene: TRBJ2-5; d_gene: TRBD2; CDR3nt: TGTGCCACTCACGGGGGGGGACCACAAGAGACCCAGTACTTC; CDR3aa: CATHGGGPQETQYF
v_gene: TRBV24-1; abundance: .; j_gene: TRBJ2-5; d_gene: .; CDR3nt: TGTGCCACCAGTGGGGCGACACAGGGAAGGGAGACCCAGTACTTC; CDR3aa: CATSGATQGRETQYF
v_gene: TRBV5-5; abundance: .; j_gene: TRBJ1-1; d_gene: .; CDR3nt: TGTGCCAGCAGCTTCGACAGGAGAGGTACTGAAGCTTTCTTT; CDR3aa: CASSFDRRGTEAFF
v_gene: TRBV5-4; abundance: .; j_gene: TRBJ2-2; d_gene: .; CDR3nt: TGTGCCAGCAGCTTGGAGGGATCGGCCGGGGAGCTGTTTTTT; CDR3aa: CASSLEGSAGELFF
v_gene: TRBV14; abundance: .; j_gene: TRBJ1-2; d_gene: .; CDR3nt: TGTGCCAGCAGCCCCTTCGAGGGTGTAGCTAACTATGGCTACACCTTC; CDR3aa: CASSPFEGVANYGYTF
v_gene: TRBV28; abundance: once; j_gene: TRBJ2-7; d_gene: .; CDR3nt: TGTGCCAGCAGTTTGGCCAGTGTAACCTACGAGCAGTACTTC; CDR3aa: CASSLASVTYEQYF
v_gene: TRBV5-6; abundance: .; j_gene: TRBJ1-2; d_gene: .; CDR3nt: TGTGCCAGCAGCTTGAAGAACGGCTATGGCTACACCTTC; CDR3aa: CASSLKNGYGYTF
v_gene: TRBV4-2; abundance: .; j_gene: TRBJ2-4; d_gene: TRBD2; CDR3nt: TGTGCCAGCAGCGGACTAGCGGAAAAAGCCAAAAACATTCAGTACTTC; CDR3aa: CASSGLAEKAKNIQYF
v_gene: TRBV10-3; abundance: .; j_gene: TRBJ2-5; d_gene: .; CDR3nt: TGTGCCATCAGAGACCACAGGGAAGAGACCCAGTACTTC; CDR3aa: CAIRDHREETQYF
v_gene: TRBV19; abundance: .; j_gene: TRBJ1-1; d_gene: TRBD1; CDR3nt: TGTGCCAGTAGTGACAGGGCGAACACTGAAGCTTTCTTT; CDR3aa: CASSDRANTEAFF
v_gene: TRBV18; abundance: .; j_gene: TRBJ2-1; d_gene: .; CDR3nt: TGTGCCAGCTCACTAAAGGGACTGACGTACAATGAGCAGTTCTTC; CDR3aa: CASSLKGLTYNEQFF
v_gene: TRBV6-1; abundance: .; j_gene: TRBJ2-2; d_gene: .; CDR3nt: TGTGCCAGCAATATTCTGGGACGAGTGAACACCGGGGAGCTGTTTTTT; CDR3aa: CASNILGRVNTGELFF
v_gene: TRBV19; abundance: .; j_gene: TRBJ2-6; d_gene: .; CDR3nt: TGTGCCAGTAGTTACAGGGCTGGGGCCAACGTCCTGACTTTC; CDR3aa: CASSYRAGANVLTF
v_gene: TRBV30; abundance: .; j_gene: TRBJ1-1; d_gene: .; CDR3nt: TGTGCCTGGAGTGTGGGATCTTGGGACTTCAAATGGGGTGAAGCTTTCTTT; CDR3aa: CAWSVGSWDFKWGEAFF
v_gene: TRBV10-3; abundance: .; j_gene: TRBJ2-2; d_gene: .; CDR3nt: TGTGCCATCAGTGAGTTAGGGACACTGAACACCGGGGAGCTGTTTTTT; CDR3aa: CAISELGTLNTGELFF
v_gene: TRBV29-1; abundance: .; j_gene: TRBJ1-2; d_gene: .; CDR3nt: TGCAGCGTTGACCCCAAGGGACACTATGGCTACACCTTC; CDR3aa: CSVDPKGHYGYTF
v_gene: TRBV28; abundance: .; j_gene: TRBJ2-7; d_gene: .; CDR3nt: TGTGCCAGCAGTTACCAAGGCGCCTCCTACGAGCAGTACTTC; CDR3aa: CASSYQGASYEQYF